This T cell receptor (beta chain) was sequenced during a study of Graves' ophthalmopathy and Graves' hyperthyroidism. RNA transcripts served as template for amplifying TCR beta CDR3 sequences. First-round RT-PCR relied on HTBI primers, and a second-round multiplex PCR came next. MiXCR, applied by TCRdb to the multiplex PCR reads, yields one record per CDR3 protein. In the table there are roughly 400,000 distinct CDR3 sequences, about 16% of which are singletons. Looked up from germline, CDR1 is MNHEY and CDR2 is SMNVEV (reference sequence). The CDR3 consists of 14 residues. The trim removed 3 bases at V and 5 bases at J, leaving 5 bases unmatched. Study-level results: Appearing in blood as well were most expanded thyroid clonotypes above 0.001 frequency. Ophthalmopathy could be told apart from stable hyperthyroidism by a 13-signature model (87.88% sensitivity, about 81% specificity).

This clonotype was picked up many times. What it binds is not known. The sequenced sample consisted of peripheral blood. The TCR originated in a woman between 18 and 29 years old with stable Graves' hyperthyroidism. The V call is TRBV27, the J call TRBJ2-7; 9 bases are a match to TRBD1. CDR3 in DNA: TGTGCCAGCAGTTTCGGGACAGGGATTAACGAGCAGTACTTC. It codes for CASSFGTGINEQYF.